A selection of T cell receptor beta chains follows, all from one sample in a study of cytomegalovirus exposure and HLA in healthy donors. Assay used: immunoSEQ multiplex PCR; TCRdb lists only in-frame clones, some missing. The table includes approximately 120,000 clones, around 78% detected once. The sample was PBMCs. The receptors come from a man in his forties in good health and CMV-seronegative. Both conserved end residues are part of each CDR3. Each record gives: V gene, clone size, J gene, D gene, CDR3 DNA, CDR3 protein. The D gene is left open where the match is weak. Size tells how often a clone was seen (once, few, many) or the class of an expanded clone, and some rows leave it out.

TRBV28	few	TRBJ1-3	TRBD1	TGTGCCAGCAGTTCAGGGGGGAGCAACTCTGGAAACACCATATATTTT	CASSSGGSNSGNTIYF
TRBV6-5	NA	TRBJ1-1	NA	TGTGCCAGCAGTTACTCGGGGGGGTGGTTGGACACTGAAGCTTTCTTT	CASSYSGGWLDTEAFF
TRBV29-1	NA	TRBJ2-7	TRBD1	TGCAGCGTTGGGGGACAGGGAGGCGAGCAGTACTTC	CSVGGQGGEQYF
TRBV7-2	NA	TRBJ2-5	TRBD2	TGTGCCAGCAGCTTAGCCGACGCCCAGGGACTAGCGGGGTTAAAGACCCAGTACTTC	CASSLADAQGLAGLKTQYF
TRBV12-5	NA	TRBJ2-5	TRBD1	TGTGCTAGTGGCCGGGGGACAGGCTCCCTAGGAGAGACCCAGTACTTC	CASGRGTGSLGETQYF
TRBV28	once	TRBJ1-2	TRBD1	TGTGCCAGCAGTGAACCGGGACAGCCGGAAAACTATGGCTACACCTTC	CASSEPGQPENYGYTF
TRBV7-2	NA	TRBJ1-2	TRBD1	TGTGCCAGCAGCTTCCTCTCGGGACAGGCCTATGGCTACACCTTC	CASSFLSGQAYGYTF
TRBV5-4	NA	TRBJ1-5	NA	TGTGCCAGCAGCTTCGGGATTGGGGGCAATCAGCCCCAGCATTTT	CASSFGIGGNQPQHF
TRBV2	NA	TRBJ1-2	NA	TGTGCCAGCAGTGTCCAGGGTAGCCGACCTAACTATGGCTACACCTTC	CASSVQGSRPNYGYTF
TRBV5-1	NA	TRBJ2-1	TRBD2	TGCGCCAGCAGCGACCCTACGGTAGCGGGCTACAATGAGCAGTTCTTC	CASSDPTVAGYNEQFF
TRBV9	few	TRBJ1-3	NA	TGTGCCAGCAGCGTAGATGGGCTCACCGACTCTGGAAACACCATATATTTT	CASSVDGLTDSGNTIYF
TRBV27	NA	TRBJ1-1	NA	TGTGCCAGCAGTTGGGGCTCGGGGGGGGACACTGAAGCTTTCTTT	CASSWGSGGDTEAFF
TRBV7-2	NA	TRBJ2-2	TRBD2	TGTGCCAGCAGCCTTAGCGGGGGGGCCGGGGAGCTGTTTTTT	CASSLSGGAGELFF
TRBV9	NA	TRBJ1-6	TRBD1	TGTGCCAGCAGCGTAGAGGCCACCACAGGGGGCGCGCGGTCACCCCTCCACTTT	CASSVEATTGGARSPLHF
TRBV6-1	NA	TRBJ2-7	NA	TGTGCCAGCAGTGAAGCAGGGGGTCAGTCCGAGCAGTACTTC	CASSEAGGQSEQYF
TRBV21-1	NA	TRBJ1-6	NA	TGTGCCAGCAGGGACCAGGGACACCTCCACTTT	CASRDQGHLHF
TRBV27	NA	TRBJ1-6	NA	TGTGCCAGCAGTTTAATATCTTCAGGTTCACCCCTCCACTTT	CASSLISSGSPLHF
TRBV28	few	TRBJ1-5	NA	TGTGCCAGCAGTCCGGCGCGGGGCGTCGGTCAGCCCCAGCATTTT	CASSPARGVGQPQHF
TRBV27	NA	TRBJ1-4	TRBD1	TGTGCCAGCACCTGGACAGGGAGAGAAAAACTGTTTTTT	CASTWTGREKLFF
TRBV10-3	few	TRBJ2-3	NA	TGTGCCATCAGTGATGTCGCGGGGACAGATACGCAGTATTTT	CAISDVAGTDTQYF
TRBV6-5	NA	TRBJ1-1	TRBD1	TGTGCCAGCAAAGAGGGGGCCTCGAACACTGAAGCTTTCTTT	CASKEGASNTEAFF
TRBV7-9	NA	TRBJ1-2	NA	TGTTCCAGCAGCTTAAGCCCGGACTATGGCTACACCTTC	CSSSLSPDYGYTF
TRBV2	NA	TRBJ2-1	TRBD2	TGTGCCAGCAGTGGGGGACTAGCGGCCTCCTACAATGAGCAGTTCTTC	CASSGGLAASYNEQFF
TRBV29-1	once	TRBJ2-1	NA	TGCAGCGTGGACTACTCCTACAATGAGCAGTTCTTC	CSVDYSYNEQFF
TRBV11-2	NA	TRBJ1-1	TRBD1	TGTGCCAGCAGCACCGTCGGGACAGTGAACACTGAAGCTTTCTTT	CASSTVGTVNTEAFF
TRBV6-6	NA	TRBJ2-3	NA	TGTGCCAGCAGTTATCTGTTGGATACGCAGTATTTT	CASSYLLDTQYF
TRBV11-2	NA	TRBJ1-2	NA	TGTGCCAGCAGCTTAGGCGGAAATAACTATGGCTACACCTTC	CASSLGGNNYGYTF
TRBV10-3	NA	TRBJ2-5	TRBD1	TGTGCCATCAGCCAGGGGGCCGAGGAGACCCAGTACTTC	CAISQGAEETQYF
TRBV29-1	NA	TRBJ2-1	TRBD1	TGCAGCGCCTCGGACAGGAGCAATGAGCAGTTCTTC	CSASDRSNEQFF
TRBV5-1	NA	TRBJ2-7	NA	TGCGCCAGCAGCTTGGATTCTGTCGCCTACGAGCAGTACTTC	CASSLDSVAYEQYF
TRBV9	few	TRBJ1-4	TRBD1	TGTGCCAGCAGCGTAGAGGGACAGTCAACTAATGAAAAACTGTTTTTT	CASSVEGQSTNEKLFF
TRBV28	few	TRBJ1-2	NA	TGTGCCAGCAGTGCAGTTTATGGCTACACCTTC	CASSAVYGYTF
TRBV5-4	NA	TRBJ2-7	NA	TGTGCCAGCAGCTTGCAGGGAATGAACGAGCAGTACTTC	CASSLQGMNEQYF
TRBV5-5	NA	TRBJ2-2	NA	TGTGCCAGCAGCTTAGGTCAGGGGTCCTACACCGGGGAGCTGTTTTTT	CASSLGQGSYTGELFF
TRBV5-4	NA	TRBJ2-3	NA	TGTGCCAGCAGCCTCGGGACAAAAGGAAAATCAGATACGCAGTATTTT	CASSLGTKGKSDTQYF